The source of this TCR beta chain is a study of human T cells and chemical hapten exposure. This CDR3 comprises 16 residues. Germline V gene sequence: CDR1 SGDLS, CDR2 YYNGEE. Germline trimming cut 0 bases from V and 4 bases from J; bases unmatched to any gene: 5. TCRdb reanalysed the RACE reads using MiXCR and keeps one entry per CDR3 protein. The repertoire holds about 350,000 distinct CDR3 sequences, nearly 6.5% seen once, with about 6% in the top ten. The time point is: patch test 2, 6 weeks after DPC sensitization. Documented treatment: therapeutic diphenylcyclopropenone sensitization with weekly scalp DPC. Samples of blood were obtained prior to the application of each patch test.

The V call is TRBV9, the J call TRBJ2-1; 9 bases align to TRBD1. The TCR comes from a woman under 30 with alopecia areata. Some clones in this sample may be carry-over from other donors' samples. Sequenced here: whole blood, sampled in connection with sensitization to the hapten diphenylcyclopropenone (DPC). The CDR3 DNA is TGTGCCAGCAGCGTAGAGGTGGGACAGGGTTACAATGAGCAGTTCTTC. It translates to CASSVEVGQGYNEQFF.